The rows below give T cell receptor beta chains drawn from one sample of a study of yellow fever vaccine responses in identical twins. TCRdb called the RT-PCR reads again in MiXCR, with one record for every CDR3 protein. Of 15,000 or so distinct CDR3 sequences detected, about 88% appear once; the ten largest clones hold 0.55% to 0.75%. The sequences come from T cells from blood (PBMCs), unsorted or a sorted subset (not recorded which), collected before or after yellow fever vaccination (not recorded which). The receptors were sampled from a woman between 18 and 29 years old who received the yellow fever vaccine. The CDR3 runs from the conserved cysteine through the conserved F or W. Expanded clones get a size class; other rows say once, few or many, or leave the size out.

V	size	J	CDR3
TRBV28	.	TRBJ2-5	CASRTGTLTQYF
TRBV3-1	.	TRBJ1-2	CASSQGLGYTF
TRBV9	.	TRBJ2-1	CASSDLAGGLYNEQFF
TRBV2	.	TRBJ1-1	CASSEYTEAFF
TRBV4-2	.	TRBJ2-7	CASSQDAGLADPYEQYF
TRBV5-4	.	TRBJ1-3	CASSLGQTGNTIYF
TRBV12-3/TRBV12-4	.	TRBJ1-2	CASSFTKHQRVDYGYTF
TRBV4-3	.	TRBJ2-2	CASSQDEGTTGELFF
TRBV6-5	.	TRBJ1-1	CAIRYSGEAFF
TRBV29-1	.	TRBJ2-5	CSVDDIQETQYF
TRBV2	.	TRBJ2-7	CASRGHGSVYEQYF
TRBV7-9	.	TRBJ1-2	CASSLGGTGYGYTF
TRBV10-1	.	TRBJ1-1	CASSLTGGTEAFF
TRBV29-1	.	TRBJ2-6	CSAIISGANVLTF
TRBV5-1	.	TRBJ2-2	CASSFGATGELFF
TRBV29-1	.	TRBJ2-7	CSVSLAGVEQYF
TRBV28	once	TRBJ2-3	CASSFSPASGRADTDTQYF
TRBV7-9	.	TRBJ1-1	CASSAELLEAFF
TRBV15	.	TRBJ2-3	CATSRDGRVSSTDTQYF
TRBV18	few	TRBJ2-3	CASSPTDRRNTDTQYF
TRBV27	.	TRBJ2-1	CACSFSGNSYNEQFF
TRBV9	.	TRBJ1-1	CASSVTGHSSEAFF
TRBV19	.	TRBJ2-1	CASSGGKASLYNEQFF
TRBV5-1	.	TRBJ2-3	CASRQGSDTQYF
TRBV6-1	.	TRBJ2-1	CASGRSSGISYNEQFF
TRBV11-1	.	TRBJ2-5	CASSPTGLLETQYF
TRBV5-1	.	TRBJ2-5	CASRHSEGTQYF
TRBV2	.	TRBJ2-3	CASSRFDRTDTQYF
TRBV7-2	.	TRBJ1-1	CASSLRSRNTEAFF
TRBV5-1	.	TRBJ1-1	CASSPGGNTEAFF
TRBV7-3	.	TRBJ2-1	CASSSKTSGAGNEQFF
TRBV3-1	.	TRBJ2-4	CASSQEYTLAKNIQYF
TRBV6-2/TRBV6-3	.	TRBJ1-2	CASSYGSIYGYTF
TRBV29-1	.	TRBJ1-4	CSVLQGANEKLFF
TRBV18	.	TRBJ2-5	CASSPLQRETQYF
TRBV28	.	TRBJ1-5	CASSSRWTGGFVNQPQHF
TRBV28	.	TRBJ1-1	CASSLPSRMNTEAFF
TRBV5-4	few	TRBJ2-7	CASSLGSSYEQYF
TRBV15	.	TRBJ1-2	CATNRPVNYGYTF
TRBV29-1	.	TRBJ2-3	CSVEWGDTQYF
TRBV6-1	.	TRBJ1-2	CAISEGASANYGYTF
TRBV15	.	TRBJ2-1	CATLVGDYNEQFF
TRBV6-1	.	TRBJ1-2	CASSHDINYGYTF
TRBV12-3/TRBV12-4	.	TRBJ2-1	CASSLDGGNGNEQFF
TRBV11-1	.	TRBJ1-4	CASSLGTGEEKLFF
TRBV5-5	few	TRBJ2-5	CASTPGQSETQYF
TRBV10-3	.	TRBJ2-5	CAISERSKETQYF
TRBV2	once	TRBJ2-5	CASSESVAGVETQYF
TRBV25-1	.	TRBJ2-3	CASSGVGRGDTQYF
TRBV11-1	.	TRBJ1-4	CASSSRFGATNEKLFF
TRBV5-1	.	TRBJ2-5	CASTSGQPQETQYF
TRBV18	.	TRBJ2-1	CASSPPMGYNEQFF
TRBV6-5	.	TRBJ2-3	CASSYGGTGADTQYF
TRBV11-2	few	TRBJ2-7	CASSFQQPGLSYEQYF
TRBV7-7	.	TRBJ2-3	CASSLGSGASDTQYF
TRBV19	.	TRBJ2-3	CASSMGRTSGGTDTQYF
TRBV4-2	.	TRBJ2-1	CASRDGGLAGGKNEQFF
TRBV10-3	.	TRBJ1-2	CAISGDRGSPAGYTF
TRBV29-1	once	TRBJ2-1	CSVPGLAGGSSYNEQFF
TRBV18	.	TRBJ1-5	CASSLTGTGVQPQHF